This T cell receptor beta chain was captured in a study of blood T cell repertoires in COVID-19. For the study at large: Nucleic acid was either cDNA or gDNA, and it came from T cells, B-cell-depleted T cells, or PBMCs.

Sequenced by immunoSEQ multiplex PCR; TCRdb stores in-frame clones only, minus some. The sample contains about 80,000 clones, 82% of which appear only once. V shed 0 bases, J shed 5 bases, and the junction held 0 bases outside the gene matches. CDR3 length: 15 residues. Germline V lookup: CDR1 MRHNA, CDR2 SNTAGT. Sequencing used peripheral blood. The chain employs TRBV6-4 and TRBJ2-2; 10 bases align to TRBD2. The TCR comes from a human donor in a cohort sampled during active COVID-19. Here the CDR3 reads CASSDSAGGTGELFF. CDR3 sequence (DNA): TGTGCCAGCAGTGACTCAGCGGGAGGGACCGGGGAGCTGTTTTTT.